The subject of this entry is one T cell receptor beta chain. V was pared by 7 bases and J by 1 base, with 10 bases between. This CDR3 comprises 13 residues. RNA amounts of roughly 0.5 to 1 ug underwent reverse transcription with random hexamers. Across 54 Vbeta and 13 Jbeta, TCR beta CDR3 was amplified with immunoSEQ multiplex PCR. TCRdb re-analysed the immunoSEQ multiplex PCR reads in MiXCR, keeping a single row per CDR3 protein. The sample records tens of thousands of distinct CDR3 sequences, 93% being singletons. Blood CD8+ and CD4+ T cells underwent high-throughput TCR beta sequencing. TEMRA cells were FACS-enriched, unlike CD8+ and CD4+ T cells, which were negatively isolated. These data belong to a study of CD8 T cells in Susac syndrome.

V usage is TRBV12-3 or TRBV12-4 and J usage is TRBJ1-1; D is uncertain. The sample was CD8+ T cells from PBMCs. This TCR was recovered from a human donor in good health. This chain's CDR3 is CASTRPANTEAFF. CDR3 coding DNA: TGTGCCAGCACCCGGCCGGCGAACACTGAAGCTTTCTTT.